This TCR beta chain came from a study of T cell repertoires in cytomegalovirus infection. The overall study: Based on public TCR beta signatures, there were indications of CMV infection and of a matching HLA type. Study-wide findings and caveats: Across the ex vivo response, the dominant clonotypes were HLA-C-restricted CMV-specific TCR beta clonotypes.

Details on this clonotype: Its antigen is still unknown.

The CDR3 is 13 amino acids. Trimming removed 7 bases at V and 3 bases at J, with 12 bases between. Per the germline V gene, CDR1 is ENHRY and CDR2 is SYGVKD. TCRdb re-called the reads through MiXCR, storing one row per CDR3 protein. There are 400,000 to 550,000 distinct CDR3 sequences in the sample; around 11% occur only once, and roughly 10% lies in the top ten. V gene TRBV10-3 combines with J gene TRBJ1-1; no clear D. The clonotype originates from a human donor in good health (CMV status not recorded). Some clones in this sample may be carry-over from other donors' samples. Source material: PBMCs. In DNA form, the CDR3 reads TGTGCCATCACCGAGGGTTTTGACACTGAAGCTTTCTTT. Protein product: CAITEGFDTEAFF.